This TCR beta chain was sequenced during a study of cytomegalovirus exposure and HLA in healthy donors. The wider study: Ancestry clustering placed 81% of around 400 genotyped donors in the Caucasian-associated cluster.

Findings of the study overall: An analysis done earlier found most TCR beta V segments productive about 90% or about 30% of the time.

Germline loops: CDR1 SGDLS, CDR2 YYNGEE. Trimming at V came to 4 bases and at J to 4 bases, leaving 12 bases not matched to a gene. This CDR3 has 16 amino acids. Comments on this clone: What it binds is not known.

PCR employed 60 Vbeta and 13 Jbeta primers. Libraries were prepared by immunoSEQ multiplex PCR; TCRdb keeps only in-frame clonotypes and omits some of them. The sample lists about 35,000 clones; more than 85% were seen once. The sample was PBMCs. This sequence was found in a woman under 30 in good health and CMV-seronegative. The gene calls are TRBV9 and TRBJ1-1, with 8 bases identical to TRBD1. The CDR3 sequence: CASSMADRVTGTEAFF. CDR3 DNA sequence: TGTGCCAGCAGCATGGCGGACAGGGTAACAGGCACTGAAGCTTTCTTT.